Many counts were recorded for the clone carrying this TCR beta chain. The antigen is unknown. This record comes from a study of blood T cells in healthy people across ages. Drawing of peripheral blood yielded roughly 10 milliliters from each donor. Study results and caveats: TCR beta diversity was tightly associated with the proportion of naive T cells.

Then a second PCR, running roughly 7 to 11 cycles, was carried out with a sample-barcoded 5' primer and a J-beta primer mix. Per-sample output comprised a minimum of 2.5 million paired-end reads containing CDR3. A single record per CDR3 protein comes from TCRdb applying MiXCR to the 5' RACE reads. The sample carries 1.5 million to 2 million distinct CDR3 sequences, 28% recorded once. The CDR3 runs 11 residues. Trimming cost V 8 bases and J 4 bases, with 8 bases left between them. Germline V gene data show CDR1 as MNHNY and CDR2 as SVGAGI (reference sequence). Sequenced: blood. The chain carries TRBV6-6 and TRBJ1-2; D unresolved. The source of this sequence is a woman aged 25 to 39 in good health. The DNA for the CDR3 is TGTGCCAGCTCCTATACCTATGGCTACACCTTC. Amino acids: CASSYTYGYTF.